This is a list of T cell receptor beta chains from one sample in a study of cytotoxic CD8 clonotypes in ibrutinib-treated CLL. Sequencing was performed with immunoSEQ multiplex PCR; in TCRdb, only in-frame clones are kept and a portion is missing. The sample lists 12,000 or so clones; around 62% were seen once. This specimen consisted of PBMCs, obtained before ibrutinib treatment. Receptors originate from a human donor with chronic lymphocytic leukemia. Both conserved end residues are part of each CDR3. A D gene is named only where the DNA matches it firmly. Expanded clones get a size class; other rows say once, few or many, or leave the size out.

TRBD1 | NA | TRBJ1-1 | TRBV28 | CASGIYRGTMNTEAFF | TGTGCCAGCGGGATCTACAGGGGAACCATGAACACTGAAGCTTTCTTT
TRBD1 | NA | TRBJ2-5 | TRBV7-9 | CASSLQGQGVETQYF | TGTGCCAGCAGCTTACAAGGACAGGGAGTAGAGACCCAGTACTTC
NA | NA | TRBJ1-2 | TRBV6-1 | CASSEDRVYGYTF | TGTGCCAGCAGTGAAGACAGGGTCTATGGCTACACCTTC
NA | NA | TRBJ2-1 | TRBV5-1 | CASSRGGGGYNEQFF | TGCGCCAGCAGCCGAGGAGGGGGTGGCTACAATGAGCAGTTCTTC
TRBD1 | NA | TRBJ2-7 | TRBV18 | CASSLGTGRAYEQYF | TGTGCCAGCTCCTTGGGGACAGGGAGGGCCTACGAGCAGTACTTC
NA | NA | TRBJ2-5 | TRBV7-2 | CASSPRTVQETQYF | TGTGCCAGCAGCCCCAGGACTGTCCAAGAGACCCAGTACTTC
NA | NA | TRBJ1-4 | TRBV19 | CASSPRTETNEKLFF | TGTGCCAGTAGTCCTCGGACGGAAACTAATGAAAAACTGTTTTTT
TRBD2 | NA | TRBJ2-1 | TRBV5-4 | CASSRGGPTNEQFF | TGTGCCAGCAGCCGGGGGGGGCCAACCAATGAGCAGTTCTTC
NA | NA | TRBJ1-2 | TRBV5-6 | CASSFLSTGSKGYTF | TGTGCCAGCAGCTTCCTCTCGACAGGTTCAAAAGGCTACACCTTC
NA | NA | TRBJ2-3 | TRBV15 | CATSSPSHNTDTQYF | TGTGCCACCAGCAGTCCCTCTCACAACACAGATACGCAGTATTTT
NA | NA | TRBJ2-3 | TRBV6-1 | CASSENNPSITDTQYF | TGTGCCAGCAGTGAAAACAACCCTTCCATCACAGATACGCAGTATTTT
TRBD1 | NA | TRBJ1-2 | TRBV28 | CASSSRQGALGGYTF | TGTGCCAGCAGTTCCCGACAGGGGGCCCTGGGTGGCTACACCTTC
NA | NA | TRBJ1-2 | TRBV2 | CASSAEDGYTF | TGTGCCAGCAGCGCTGAGGATGGCTACACCTTC
NA | NA | TRBJ2-5 | TRBV11-2 | CASSLERAGVWETQYF | TGTGCCAGCAGCTTAGAACGGGCAGGGGTATGGGAGACCCAGTACTTC
NA | NA | TRBJ2-5 | TRBV5-1 | CASSLGATETQYF | TGCGCCAGCAGCTTGGGTGCCACGGAGACCCAGTACTTC
NA | NA | TRBJ2-2 | TRBV5-6 | CASSPGLGYNTGELFF | TGTGCCAGCAGCCCCGGCCTAGGGTACAACACCGGGGAGCTGTTTTTT
NA | NA | TRBJ1-5 | TRBV28 | CASVHREGPVLNQPQHF | TGTGCCAGCGTACATAGGGAGGGGCCCGTGCTCAATCAGCCCCAGCATTTT
NA | NA | TRBJ2-1 | TRBV20-1 | CSAPTVGVQFF | TGCAGTGCCCCTACGGTCGGGGTGCAGTTCTTC
TRBD1 | NA | TRBJ2-7 | TRBV5-4 | CASSEGQVGPYEQYF | TGTGCCAGCAGCGAGGGACAGGTTGGCCCCTACGAGCAGTACTTC
NA | NA | TRBJ2-2 | TRBV11-2 | CASTKGWGYSGELFF | TGTGCCAGCACCAAGGGGTGGGGGTACAGCGGGGAGCTGTTTTTT
TRBD1 | NA | TRBJ1-5 | TRBV7-9 | CASSLGQGRSNQPQHF | TGTGCCAGCAGCCTAGGACAGGGTCGAAGCAATCAGCCCCAGCATTTT
NA | few | TRBJ2-2 | TRBV11-3 | CASSSRQIGTGELFF | TGTGCCAGCAGCTCCCGACAAATTGGCACCGGGGAGCTGTTTTTT
NA | NA | TRBJ2-3 | TRBV10-1 | CASSESGPATQYF | TGCGCCAGCAGTGAGTCGGGACCAGCAACGCAGTATTTT
TRBD1 | few | TRBJ2-7 | TRBV2 | CASMRTGGSYEQYF | TGTGCCAGCATGCGGACAGGGGGCTCCTACGAGCAGTACTTC
NA | NA | TRBJ1-1 | TRBV14 | CASSQDTWEIGTEAFF | TGTGCCAGCAGCCAAGATACTTGGGAGATTGGCACTGAAGCTTTCTTT
NA | few | TRBJ2-7 | TRBV4-3 | CASSQGPYEQYF | TGCGCCAGCAGCCAAGGGCCCTACGAGCAGTACTTC
TRBD1 | few | TRBJ1-2 | TRBV9 | CASSESGGVIYGYTF | TGTGCCAGCAGCGAATCAGGGGGGGTAATCTATGGCTACACCTTC
TRBD1 | NA | TRBJ1-5 | TRBV18 | CASSLGDSDQPQHF | TGTGCCAGCTCACTCGGGGACAGCGATCAGCCCCAGCATTTT
NA | few | TRBJ2-7 | TRBV4-1 | CASSQDGGVSYEQYF | TGCGCCAGCAGCCAAGATGGCGGGGTTTCCTACGAGCAGTACTTC
NA | NA | TRBJ2-7 | TRBV4-1 | CASSQGWQGTHEQYF | TGCGCCAGCAGCCAAGGTTGGCAGGGTACCCACGAGCAGTACTTC
NA | medium-sized | TRBJ2-5 | TRBV9 | CASSVSRGGGATQYF | TGTGCCAGCAGCGTATCGAGGGGAGGAGGGGCGACCCAGTACTTC
TRBD1 | NA | TRBJ2-1 | TRBV27 | CASSADRGHEQFF | TGTGCCAGCAGTGCGGACAGGGGGCATGAGCAGTTCTTC
TRBD2 | NA | TRBJ2-1 | TRBV6-5 | CASSYSRGREGEQFF | TGTGCCAGCAGTTACTCAAGGGGGCGGGAGGGTGAGCAGTTCTTC
TRBD2 | NA | TRBJ2-3 | TRBV5-1 | CASSFGLAGDKDTQYF | TGCGCCAGCAGTTTCGGACTAGCGGGGGATAAAGATACGCAGTATTTT
TRBD1 | NA | TRBJ2-3 | TRBV9 | CASSVGSGGRDTQYF | TGTGCCAGCAGCGTAGGGTCAGGGGGCAGGGATACGCAGTATTTT
NA | NA | TRBJ2-5 | TRBV7-2 | CASSSVRTQGTQYF | TGTGCCAGCAGCTCAGTCCGAACTCAGGGGACCCAGTACTTC
TRBD2 | once | TRBJ2-1 | TRBV7-2 | CASSFSGGGNEQFF | TGTGCCAGCAGCTTTAGCGGGGGGGGGAATGAGCAGTTCTTC
TRBD1 | NA | TRBJ2-3 | TRBV4-3 | CASSQEGTGLDTQYF | TGCGCCAGCAGCCAAGAGGGGACAGGGTTAGATACGCAGTATTTT
NA | NA | TRBJ2-5 | TRBV7-6 | CASSFTRSETQYF | TGTGCCAGCAGCTTTACTCGAAGCGAGACCCAGTACTTC
NA | NA | TRBJ1-1 | TRBV5-6 | CASSLTWNTEAFF | TGTGCCAGCAGCTTAACATGGAACACTGAAGCTTTCTTT
NA | NA | TRBJ2-3 | TRBV7-3 | CASSLQGPDTDTQYF | TGTGCCAGCAGCCTCCAGGGGCCAGACACAGATACGCAGTATTTT